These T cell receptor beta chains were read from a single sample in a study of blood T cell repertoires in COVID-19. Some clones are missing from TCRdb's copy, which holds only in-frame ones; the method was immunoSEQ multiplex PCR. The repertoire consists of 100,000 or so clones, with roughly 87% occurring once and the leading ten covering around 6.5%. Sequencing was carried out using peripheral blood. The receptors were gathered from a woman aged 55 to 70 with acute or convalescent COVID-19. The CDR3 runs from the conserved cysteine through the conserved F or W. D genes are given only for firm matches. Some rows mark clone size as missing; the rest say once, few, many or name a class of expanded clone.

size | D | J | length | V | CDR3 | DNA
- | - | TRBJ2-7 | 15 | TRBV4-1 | CASSQVSGRAHEQYF | TGCGCCAGCAGCCAAGTCTCCGGGAGAGCCCACGAGCAGTACTTC
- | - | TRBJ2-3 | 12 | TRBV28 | CASSPLGPRQYF | TGTGCCAGCAGTCCTCTTGGGCCTCGCCAGTATTTT
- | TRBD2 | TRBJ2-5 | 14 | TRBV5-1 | CARGPGGVMETQYF | TGCGCCCGCGGGCCCGGGGGGGTGATGGAGACCCAGTACTTC
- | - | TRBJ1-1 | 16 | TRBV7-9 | CASSLDPGGVNTEAFF | TGTGCCAGCAGCTTAGACCCCGGGGGAGTGAACACTGAAGCTTTCTTT
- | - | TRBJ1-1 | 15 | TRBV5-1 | CASSPGWRRDTEAFF | TGCGCCAGCAGCCCTGGGTGGAGGCGGGACACTGAAGCTTTCTTT
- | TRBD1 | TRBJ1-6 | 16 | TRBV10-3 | CAISGDRGQRRSPLHF | TGTGCCATCAGTGGTGACAGGGGGCAAAGAAGGTCACCCCTCCACTTT
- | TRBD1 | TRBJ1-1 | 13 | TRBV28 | CASSRDRVTEAFF | TGTGCCAGCAGCCGGGACAGGGTCACTGAAGCTTTCTTT
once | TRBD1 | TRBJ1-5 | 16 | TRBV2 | CASSDDRGRTGEPQHF | TGTGCCAGCAGCGACGACAGGGGGCGTACCGGAGAGCCCCAGCATTTT
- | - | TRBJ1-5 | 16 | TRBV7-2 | CASGILGGKVNQPQHF | TGTGCCAGCGGGATCTTGGGGGGAAAGGTCAATCAGCCCCAGCATTTT
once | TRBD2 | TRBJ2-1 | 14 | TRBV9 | CASNPSGRYNEQFF | TGTGCCAGCAACCCTAGCGGGAGATACAATGAGCAGTTCTTC
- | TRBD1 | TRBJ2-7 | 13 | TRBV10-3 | CAIGGQGAYEQYF | TGTGCCATCGGCGGACAGGGGGCCTACGAGCAGTACTTC
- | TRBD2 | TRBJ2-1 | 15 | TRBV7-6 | CASSLASGPHNEQFF | TGTGCCAGCAGCTTAGCTAGCGGGCCCCACAATGAGCAGTTCTTC
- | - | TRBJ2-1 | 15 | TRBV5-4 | CATESAGSTYNEQFF | TGTGCCACTGAGAGCGCGGGCTCGACCTACAATGAGCAGTTCTTC
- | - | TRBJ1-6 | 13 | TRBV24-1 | CATSDLSGSPLHF | TGTGCCACCAGTGATCTTAGCGGTTCACCCCTCCACTTT
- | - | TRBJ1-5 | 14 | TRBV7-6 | CASSLGHGEQPQHF | TGTGCCAGCAGCTTAGGACATGGTGAACAGCCCCAGCATTTT
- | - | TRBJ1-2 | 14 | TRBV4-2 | CASSQEARPHGYTF | TGTGCCAGCAGCCAAGAAGCCAGGCCTCATGGCTACACCTTC
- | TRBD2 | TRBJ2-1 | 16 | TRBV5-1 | CASSLAKGLADNEQFF | TGCGCCAGCAGCTTGGCCAAAGGACTAGCGGACAATGAGCAGTTCTTC
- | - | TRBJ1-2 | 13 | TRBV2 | CASSPTGGGGYTF | TGTGCCAGCAGCCCGACAGGTGGTGGAGGCTACACCTTC
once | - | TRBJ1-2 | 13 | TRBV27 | CASSLWQNYGYTF | TGTGCCAGCAGTTTATGGCAAAACTATGGCTACACCTTC
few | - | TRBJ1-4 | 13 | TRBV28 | CASMPGLNEKLFF | TGTGCCAGCATGCCAGGTCTTAATGAAAAACTGTTTTTT
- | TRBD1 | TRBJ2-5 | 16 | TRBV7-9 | CASSFTGTGGRETQYF | TGTGCCAGCAGCTTTACCGGGACAGGGGGCAGGGAGACCCAGTACTTC
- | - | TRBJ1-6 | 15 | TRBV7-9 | CASSFTGLPNSPLHF | TGTGCCAGCAGCTTTACAGGCCTACCTAATTCACCCCTCCACTTT
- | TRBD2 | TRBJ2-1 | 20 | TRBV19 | CASSIIPGTSGIGSYNEQFF | TGTGCCAGTAGTATAATCCCCGGGACTAGCGGGATAGGGTCCTACAATGAGCAGTTCTTC
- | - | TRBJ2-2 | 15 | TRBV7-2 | CASSLGRGVTGELFF | TGTGCCAGCAGCTTAGGCAGGGGGGTGACCGGGGAGCTGTTTTTT
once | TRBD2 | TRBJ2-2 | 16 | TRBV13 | CASSLSSGRVTGELFF | TGTGCCAGCAGCTTAAGTAGCGGGAGAGTCACCGGGGAGCTGTTTTTT
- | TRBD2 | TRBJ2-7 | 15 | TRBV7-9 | CASSASSGKVSEQYF | TGTGCCAGCAGCGCGTCTAGCGGGAAGGTCTCCGAGCAGTACTTC
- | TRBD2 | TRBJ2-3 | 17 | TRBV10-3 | CAIRGAGVELFTDTQYF | TGTGCCATCAGGGGTGCGGGAGTAGAGCTTTTCACAGATACGCAGTATTTT
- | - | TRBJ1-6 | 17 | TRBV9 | CASSVATGGEGVSPLHF | TGTGCCAGCAGCGTAGCTACCGGCGGGGAGGGGGTTTCACCCCTCCACTTT
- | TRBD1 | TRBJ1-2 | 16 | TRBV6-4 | CASSARISTGIYGYTF | TGTGCCAGCAGTGCTCGAATTTCGACAGGGATCTATGGCTACACCTTC
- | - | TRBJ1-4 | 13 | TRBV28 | CASRDRINEKLFF | TGTGCCAGCAGAGACAGGATTAATGAAAAACTGTTTTTT
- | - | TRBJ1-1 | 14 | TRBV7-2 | CASSLQFVNTEAFF | TGTGCCAGCAGCTTACAGTTTGTGAACACTGAAGCTTTCTTT
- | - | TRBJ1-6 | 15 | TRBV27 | CASSLGWQGNSPLHF | TGTGCCAGCAGTTTGGGGTGGCAGGGAAATTCACCCCTCCACTTT
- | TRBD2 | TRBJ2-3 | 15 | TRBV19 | CASSRTGLGTDTQYF | TGTGCCAGTAGTAGAACGGGACTAGGCACAGATACGCAGTATTTT
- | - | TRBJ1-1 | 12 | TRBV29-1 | CSGRRGRTEAFF | TGCAGCGGGCGGAGGGGACGTACTGAAGCTTTCTTT
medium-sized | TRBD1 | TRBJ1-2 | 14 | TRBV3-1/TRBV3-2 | CASSPRQGSYGYTF | TGTGCCAGCAGCCCTCGACAGGGTAGCTATGGCTACACCTTC
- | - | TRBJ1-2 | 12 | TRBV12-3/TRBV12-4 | CASSPTVYGYTF | TGTGCCAGCAGCCCCACAGTCTATGGCTACACCTTC
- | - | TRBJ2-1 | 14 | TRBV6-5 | CASGTTTGFNEQFF | TGTGCCAGCGGAACTACCACCGGGTTCAATGAGCAGTTCTTC
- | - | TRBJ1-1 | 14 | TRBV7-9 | CASSQGEMNTEAFF | TGTGCCAGCAGCCAAGGAGAAATGAACACTGAAGCTTTCTTT
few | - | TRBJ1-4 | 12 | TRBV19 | CASMGSDEKLFF | TGTGCCAGTATGGGCAGTGATGAAAAACTGTTTTTT